A selection of T cell receptor beta chains follows, all from one sample in a study of metastatic and nonmetastatic thyroid tumors. MiXCR was used by TCRdb to re-call the PCR reads. In the table there are about 93,000 clones, 10% to 15% of which are singletons. Input material: blood. The receptor source for this set is a female donor with papillary thyroid cancer or a benign thyroid nodule (not recorded which). Some clones in this sample may be carry-over from other donors' samples. Both conserved end residues are part of each CDR3. The order of the fields is V gene, D gene, clone size, J gene, CDR3 length, CDR3 protein, CDR3 DNA. A D gene is named only where the DNA matches it firmly. Part of the rows lack a size; the others show once, few, many or a class for expanded clones.

v_call: TRBV25-1
d_call: TRBD1
clone_size: many
j_call: TRBJ1-4
cdr3_length: 13
cdr3_aa: CASGRTGTEKLFF
cdr3_nt: TGTGCCAGCGGGCGGACAGGGACTGAAAAACTGTTTTTT

v_call: TRBV28
d_call: TRBD1
clone_size: many
j_call: TRBJ2-1
cdr3_length: 15
cdr3_aa: CASSPTGTGFNEQFF
cdr3_nt: TGTGCCAGCAGTCCGACCGGGACAGGGTTCAATGAGCAGTTCTTC

v_call: TRBV5-4
d_call: TRBD2
clone_size: many
j_call: TRBJ2-1
cdr3_length: 15
cdr3_aa: CASSLGSGRNNEQFF
cdr3_nt: TGTGCCAGCAGCTTGGGTAGCGGGCGCAACAATGAGCAGTTCTTC

v_call: TRBV5-1
d_call: -
clone_size: many
j_call: TRBJ2-1
cdr3_length: 14
cdr3_aa: CASSLGNSYNEQFF
cdr3_nt: TGCGCCAGCAGCTTGGGTAACAGTTACAATGAGCAGTTCTTC

v_call: TRBV2
d_call: TRBD1
clone_size: many
j_call: TRBJ2-7
cdr3_length: 12
cdr3_aa: CASSRDSYEQYF
cdr3_nt: TGTGCCAGCAGTCGGGACAGTTACGAGCAGTACTTC

v_call: TRBV6-2/TRBV6-3
d_call: -
clone_size: many
j_call: TRBJ2-1
cdr3_length: 13
cdr3_aa: CASSYPLGGEQFF
cdr3_nt: TGTGCCAGCAGTTACCCTCTGGGAGGTGAGCAGTTCTTC

v_call: TRBV2
d_call: -
clone_size: many
j_call: TRBJ2-4
cdr3_length: 15
cdr3_aa: CASSEVGPRGNIQYF
cdr3_nt: TGTGCCAGCAGTGAAGTGGGACCGAGGGGAAACATTCAGTACTTC

v_call: TRBV20-1
d_call: -
clone_size: many
j_call: TRBJ2-5
cdr3_length: 13
cdr3_aa: CSASPGQQETQYF
cdr3_nt: TGCAGTGCTTCCCCAGGACAGCAAGAGACCCAGTACTTC

v_call: TRBV6-4
d_call: TRBD2
clone_size: many
j_call: TRBJ2-1
cdr3_length: 22
cdr3_aa: CASSEPGLAGYNPKSSYNEQFF
cdr3_nt: TGTGCCAGCAGTGAACCCGGACTAGCGGGATATAACCCCAAAAGCTCCTACAATGAGCAGTTCTTC

v_call: TRBV6-1
d_call: TRBD2
clone_size: many
j_call: TRBJ2-3
cdr3_length: 15
cdr3_aa: CASSRLAELSDTQYF
cdr3_nt: TGTGCCAGCAGCCGACTAGCGGAATTATCGGATACGCAGTATTTT

v_call: TRBV20-1
d_call: TRBD1
clone_size: -
j_call: TRBJ2-5
cdr3_length: 15
cdr3_aa: CSARVLGQGEETQYF
cdr3_nt: TGCAGTGCTAGAGTCCTCGGACAGGGGGAAGAGACCCAGTACTTC

v_call: TRBV4-2
d_call: -
clone_size: many
j_call: TRBJ1-6
cdr3_length: 16
cdr3_aa: CASSQDRGSYNSPLHF
cdr3_nt: TGTGCCAGCAGCCAAGACAGGGGTAGTTATAATTCACCCCTCCACTTT

v_call: TRBV6-2/TRBV6-3
d_call: -
clone_size: many
j_call: TRBJ1-4
cdr3_length: 14
cdr3_aa: CASNTGREVEKLFF
cdr3_nt: TGTGCCAGCAACACTGGAAGGGAGGTGGAAAAACTGTTTTTT

v_call: TRBV5-4
d_call: -
clone_size: many
j_call: TRBJ2-3
cdr3_length: 17
cdr3_aa: CASSFRRQSGATDTQYF
cdr3_nt: TGTGCCAGCAGCTTCCGGCGTCAATCGGGGGCTACAGATACGCAGTATTTT

v_call: TRBV7-2
d_call: TRBD2
clone_size: many
j_call: TRBJ2-7
cdr3_length: 16
cdr3_aa: CASSPAGGLFSYEQYF
cdr3_nt: TGTGCCAGCAGCCCAGCGGGGGGCCTCTTCTCCTACGAGCAGTACTTC

v_call: TRBV11-2
d_call: -
clone_size: many
j_call: TRBJ2-1
cdr3_length: 16
cdr3_aa: CASSSPRGAGYNEQFF
cdr3_nt: TGTGCCAGCAGCTCTCCCAGGGGTGCGGGGTACAATGAGCAGTTCTTC

v_call: TRBV15
d_call: TRBD1
clone_size: many
j_call: TRBJ1-2
cdr3_length: 13
cdr3_aa: CATSIGTAYGYTF
cdr3_nt: TGTGCCACCAGTATTGGGACAGCCTATGGCTACACCTTC

v_call: TRBV4-3
d_call: -
clone_size: many
j_call: TRBJ1-1
cdr3_length: 14
cdr3_aa: CASSQAVMNTEAFF
cdr3_nt: TGCGCCAGCAGCCAGGCAGTAATGAACACTGAAGCTTTCTTT

v_call: TRBV5-1
d_call: -
clone_size: once
j_call: TRBJ2-7
cdr3_length: 12
cdr3_aa: CASSLTVEEQYF
cdr3_nt: TGCGCCAGCAGCCTAACAGTGGAGGAGCAGTACTTC

v_call: TRBV20-1
d_call: -
clone_size: few
j_call: TRBJ2-2
cdr3_length: 15
cdr3_aa: CSARDSSSATGELFF
cdr3_nt: TGCAGTGCTAGAGATAGTTCTAGCGCCACCGGGGAGCTGTTTTTT

v_call: TRBV27
d_call: -
clone_size: many
j_call: TRBJ1-5
cdr3_length: 14
cdr3_aa: CASSLGTGVKPQHF
cdr3_nt: TGTGCCAGCAGTTTAGGGACTGGGGTCAAGCCCCAGCATTTT

v_call: TRBV12-3/TRBV12-4
d_call: -
clone_size: many
j_call: TRBJ1-2
cdr3_length: 15
cdr3_aa: CASSFWSRANYGYTF
cdr3_nt: TGTGCCAGCAGTTTTTGGTCCAGGGCGAACTATGGCTACACCTTC

v_call: TRBV7-8
d_call: TRBD1
clone_size: -
j_call: TRBJ1-4
cdr3_length: 16
cdr3_aa: CASSPQQTGSDEKLFF
cdr3_nt: TGTGCCAGCAGCCCCCAACAGACAGGGAGTGATGAAAAACTGTTTTTT

v_call: TRBV2
d_call: -
clone_size: -
j_call: TRBJ2-7
cdr3_length: 14
cdr3_aa: CASSEEGIRYEQYF
cdr3_nt: TGTGCCAGCAGTGAAGAGGGAATCCGCTACGAGCAGTACTTC

v_call: TRBV11-3
d_call: -
clone_size: once
j_call: TRBJ2-5
cdr3_length: 15
cdr3_aa: CASSLGGNAQETQYF
cdr3_nt: TGTGCCAGCAGCTTAGGGGGAAACGCCCAAGAGACCCAGTACTTC

v_call: TRBV4-2
d_call: -
clone_size: many
j_call: TRBJ1-1
cdr3_length: 14
cdr3_aa: CASSPGSGRMKAFF
cdr3_nt: TGTGCCAGCAGCCCGGGTTCGGGTAGGATGAAAGCTTTCTTT

v_call: TRBV6-5
d_call: TRBD2
clone_size: -
j_call: TRBJ2-1
cdr3_length: 17
cdr3_aa: CASSYVGGRGPNNEQFF
cdr3_nt: TGTGCCAGCAGTTACGTCGGCGGGAGGGGGCCTAACAATGAGCAGTTCTTC

v_call: TRBV6-1
d_call: -
clone_size: many
j_call: TRBJ2-3
cdr3_length: 13
cdr3_aa: CAGASGTLDTQYF
cdr3_nt: TGTGCCGGGGCCTCCGGGACTTTAGATACGCAGTATTTT

v_call: TRBV5-4
d_call: -
clone_size: many
j_call: TRBJ2-1
cdr3_length: 14
cdr3_aa: CASSHIAAGNEQFF
cdr3_nt: TGTGCCAGCAGCCATATAGCGGCCGGCAATGAGCAGTTCTTC

v_call: TRBV6-5
d_call: TRBD2
clone_size: many
j_call: TRBJ2-1
cdr3_length: 17
cdr3_aa: CASILPVAGGPQWEQFF
cdr3_nt: TGTGCCAGCATCCTTCCTGTGGCGGGAGGCCCTCAATGGGAGCAGTTCTTC

v_call: TRBV9
d_call: TRBD1
clone_size: many
j_call: TRBJ1-2
cdr3_length: 14
cdr3_aa: CASSVSGGDYGYTF
cdr3_nt: TGTGCCAGCAGCGTATCAGGGGGAGACTATGGCTACACCTTC

v_call: TRBV2
d_call: TRBD2
clone_size: many
j_call: TRBJ2-1
cdr3_length: 15
cdr3_aa: CASSRYTSGTDEQFF
cdr3_nt: TGTGCCAGCAGTAGATATACTAGCGGGACGGATGAGCAGTTCTTC

v_call: TRBV11-2
d_call: -
clone_size: many
j_call: TRBJ2-7
cdr3_length: 13
cdr3_aa: CASSTRTAYEQYF
cdr3_nt: TGTGCCAGCAGCACACGGACAGCCTACGAGCAGTACTTC

v_call: TRBV30
d_call: TRBD1
clone_size: many
j_call: TRBJ1-4
cdr3_length: 16
cdr3_aa: CAWNDDPGTGDEKLFF
cdr3_nt: TGTGCCTGGAATGACGATCCCGGGACAGGGGACGAAAAACTGTTTTTT

v_call: TRBV5-1
d_call: -
clone_size: many
j_call: TRBJ1-6
cdr3_length: 15
cdr3_aa: CASSLERGSNSPLHF
cdr3_nt: TGCGCCAGCAGCTTGGAGCGGGGGAGTAATTCACCCCTCCACTTT

v_call: TRBV2
d_call: -
clone_size: many
j_call: TRBJ1-1
cdr3_length: 14
cdr3_aa: CASRPHLEDTEAFF
cdr3_nt: TGTGCCAGCAGGCCACACCTGGAGGACACTGAAGCTTTCTTT

v_call: TRBV19
d_call: TRBD1
clone_size: many
j_call: TRBJ2-7
cdr3_length: 15
cdr3_aa: CASSRGQASSYEQYF
cdr3_nt: TGTGCCAGTAGCAGGGGACAGGCGAGCTCCTACGAGCAGTACTTC

v_call: TRBV14
d_call: -
clone_size: -
j_call: TRBJ2-2
cdr3_length: 15
cdr3_aa: CASSQDKGLTGELFF
cdr3_nt: TGTGCCAGCAGCCAAGATAAGGGGCTCACCGGGGAGCTGTTTTTT

v_call: TRBV7-6
d_call: -
clone_size: many
j_call: TRBJ2-1
cdr3_length: 16
cdr3_aa: CASSLVYKSSYNEQFF
cdr3_nt: TGTGCCAGCAGCTTAGTTTACAAAAGCTCCTACAATGAGCAGTTCTTC

v_call: TRBV7-9
d_call: -
clone_size: many
j_call: TRBJ1-1
cdr3_length: 14
cdr3_aa: CASSSIMANTEAFF
cdr3_nt: TGTGCCAGCAGCTCAATCATGGCCAACACTGAAGCTTTCTTT

v_call: TRBV19
d_call: -
clone_size: many
j_call: TRBJ1-1
cdr3_length: 12
cdr3_aa: CASSPLAGEAFF
cdr3_nt: TGTGCCAGTAGCCCCCTCGCGGGCGAAGCTTTCTTT

v_call: TRBV19
d_call: -
clone_size: many
j_call: TRBJ2-5
cdr3_length: 13
cdr3_aa: CASNPGNQETQYF
cdr3_nt: TGTGCCAGTAATCCAGGAAACCAAGAGACCCAGTACTTC

v_call: TRBV20-1
d_call: -
clone_size: many
j_call: TRBJ1-1
cdr3_length: 13
cdr3_aa: CSALREVNTEAFF
cdr3_nt: TGCAGTGCTCTAAGGGAGGTGAACACTGAAGCTTTCTTT

v_call: TRBV6-1
d_call: -
clone_size: many
j_call: TRBJ1-1
cdr3_length: 13
cdr3_aa: CASSESRSSEAFF
cdr3_nt: TGTGCCAGCAGTGAAAGTCGCTCGTCTGAAGCTTTCTTT

v_call: TRBV24-1
d_call: -
clone_size: many
j_call: TRBJ2-7
cdr3_length: 15
cdr3_aa: CATSDPRGGFYEQYF
cdr3_nt: TGTGCCACCAGTGATCCCAGGGGGGGATTTTACGAGCAGTACTTC

v_call: TRBV25-1
d_call: TRBD2
clone_size: many
j_call: TRBJ2-7
cdr3_length: 15
cdr3_aa: CASSKAGGSSYEQYF
cdr3_nt: TGTGCCAGCAGTAAAGCGGGAGGGAGCTCCTACGAGCAGTACTTC

v_call: TRBV9
d_call: -
clone_size: once
j_call: TRBJ2-5
cdr3_length: 15
cdr3_aa: CASSPSPIREETQYF
cdr3_nt: TGTGCCAGCAGCCCAAGTCCGATAAGGGAGGAGACCCAGTACTTC

v_call: TRBV11-2
d_call: -
clone_size: many
j_call: TRBJ2-7
cdr3_length: 15
cdr3_aa: CASSYRTGGSGEQYF
cdr3_nt: TGTGCCAGCAGCTATAGAACGGGCGGATCAGGCGAGCAGTACTTC

v_call: TRBV7-6
d_call: -
clone_size: many
j_call: TRBJ2-3
cdr3_length: 15
cdr3_aa: CASSLGQTITDTQYF
cdr3_nt: TGTGCCAGCAGCTTAGGACAAACGATCACAGATACGCAGTATTTT

v_call: TRBV20-1
d_call: -
clone_size: many
j_call: TRBJ1-2
cdr3_length: 12
cdr3_aa: CSARATGYGYTF
cdr3_nt: TGCAGTGCTAGAGCGACAGGTTATGGCTACACCTTC

v_call: TRBV19
d_call: -
clone_size: -
j_call: TRBJ2-7
cdr3_length: 19
cdr3_aa: CASSIGIERAPQPSYEQYF
cdr3_nt: TGTGCCAGTAGTATTGGTATCGAGCGGGCGCCTCAGCCATCCTACGAGCAGTACTTC

v_call: TRBV12-3/TRBV12-4
d_call: -
clone_size: -
j_call: TRBJ2-7
cdr3_length: 12
cdr3_aa: CASSFRGYEQYF
cdr3_nt: TGTGCCAGCAGTTTCCGAGGGTACGAGCAGTACTTC

v_call: TRBV30
d_call: -
clone_size: many
j_call: TRBJ1-2
cdr3_length: 11
cdr3_aa: CAWMRGDGYTF
cdr3_nt: TGTGCCTGGATGAGAGGGGATGGCTACACCTTC

v_call: TRBV7-9
d_call: -
clone_size: many
j_call: TRBJ2-7
cdr3_length: 14
cdr3_aa: CASSKGGGTYEQYF
cdr3_nt: TGTGCCAGCAGCAAAGGGGGGGGTACCTACGAGCAGTACTTC

v_call: TRBV5-1
d_call: -
clone_size: -
j_call: TRBJ1-1
cdr3_length: 14
cdr3_aa: CASSLGTVNTEASF
cdr3_nt: TGCGCCAGCAGCTTGGGGACAGTGAACACTGAAGCTTCATTT

v_call: TRBV28
d_call: -
clone_size: many
j_call: TRBJ2-7
cdr3_length: 14
cdr3_aa: CASSLSGSSYEQYF
cdr3_nt: TGTGCCAGCAGCCTATCGGGGAGCTCCTACGAGCAGTACTTC

v_call: TRBV6-1
d_call: -
clone_size: -
j_call: TRBJ2-1
cdr3_length: 13
cdr3_aa: CASSPGQNNEQFF
cdr3_nt: TGTGCCAGCAGTCCCGGACAGAACAATGAGCAGTTCTTC

v_call: TRBV6-2/TRBV6-3
d_call: -
clone_size: many
j_call: TRBJ2-2
cdr3_length: 14
cdr3_aa: CASSTQGFGGELFF
cdr3_nt: TGTGCCAGCAGTACTCAGGGATTCGGCGGGGAGCTGTTTTTT

v_call: TRBV28
d_call: TRBD2
clone_size: -
j_call: TRBJ2-2
cdr3_length: 17
cdr3_aa: CASNRLAGPRVNGELFF
cdr3_nt: TGTGCCAGCAACAGGCTAGCGGGGCCGAGGGTCAACGGGGAGCTGTTTTTT

v_call: TRBV5-4
d_call: -
clone_size: many
j_call: TRBJ2-2
cdr3_length: 14
cdr3_aa: CASSLSVGGGELFF
cdr3_nt: TGTGCCAGCAGCTTGTCAGTTGGAGGCGGGGAGCTGTTTTTT